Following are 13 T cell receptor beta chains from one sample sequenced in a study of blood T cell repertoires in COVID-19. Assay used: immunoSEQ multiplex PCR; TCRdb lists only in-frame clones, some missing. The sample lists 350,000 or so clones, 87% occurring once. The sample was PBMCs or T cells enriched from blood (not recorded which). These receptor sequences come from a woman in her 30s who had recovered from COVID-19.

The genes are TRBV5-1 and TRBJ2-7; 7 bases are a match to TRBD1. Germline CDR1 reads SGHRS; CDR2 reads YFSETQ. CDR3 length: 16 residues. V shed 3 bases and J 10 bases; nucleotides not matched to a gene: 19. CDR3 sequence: CASSSGTLTGWRSQYF. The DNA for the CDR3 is TGCGCCAGCAGCTCCGGGACGTTGACAGGGTGGCGATCCCAGTACTTC. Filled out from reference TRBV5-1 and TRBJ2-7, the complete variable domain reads KAGVTQTPRYLIKTRGQQVTLSCSPISGHRSVSWYQQTPGQGLQFLFEYFSETQRNKGNFPGRFSGRQFSNSRSEMNVSTLELGDSALYLCASSSGTLTGWRSQYFGPGTRLTVT.

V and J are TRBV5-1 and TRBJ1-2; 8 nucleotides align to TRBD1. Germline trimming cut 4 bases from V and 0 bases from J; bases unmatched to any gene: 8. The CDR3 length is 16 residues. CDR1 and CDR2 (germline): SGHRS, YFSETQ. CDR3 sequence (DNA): TGCGCCAGCAGCCTCCGGACAGGGACTACTAACTATGGCTACACCTTC. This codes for CASSLRTGTTNYGYTF.

The CDR3 protein is CASSVFDRGSNYGYTF. The CDR3 region has the DNA TGTGCCAGCAGCGTATTTGACAGGGGCTCAAACTATGGCTACACCTTC. The chain is built from TRBV9 and TRBJ1-2, with TRBD1 matching 8 bases. Germline V gene data show CDR1 as SGDLS and CDR2 as YYNGEE. This CDR3 contains 16 residues. The V segment lost 1 base and the J segment 2 bases; nucleotides outside the gene matches: 7.

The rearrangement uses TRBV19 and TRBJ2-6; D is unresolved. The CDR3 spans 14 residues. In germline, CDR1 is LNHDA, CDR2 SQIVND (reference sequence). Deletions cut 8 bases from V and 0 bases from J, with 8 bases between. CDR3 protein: CASLLSSGANVLTF. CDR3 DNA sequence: TGTGCCAGTCTGCTGAGCTCTGGGGCCAACGTCCTGACTTTC.

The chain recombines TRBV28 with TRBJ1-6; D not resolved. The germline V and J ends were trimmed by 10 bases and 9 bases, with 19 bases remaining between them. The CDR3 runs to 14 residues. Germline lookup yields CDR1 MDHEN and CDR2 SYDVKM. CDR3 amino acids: CATRGVRSGSPLHF. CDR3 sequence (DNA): TGTGCCACCAGAGGCGTTCGCTCAGGTTCACCCCTCCACTTT.

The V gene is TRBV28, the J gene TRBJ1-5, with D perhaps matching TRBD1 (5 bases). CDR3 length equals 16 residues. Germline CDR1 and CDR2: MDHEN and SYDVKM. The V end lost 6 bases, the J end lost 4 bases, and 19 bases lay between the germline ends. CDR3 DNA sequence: TGTGCCAGCAGCCAACAGGCCCATAGCAGGAATCAGCCCCAGCATTTT. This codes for CASSQQAHSRNQPQHF.

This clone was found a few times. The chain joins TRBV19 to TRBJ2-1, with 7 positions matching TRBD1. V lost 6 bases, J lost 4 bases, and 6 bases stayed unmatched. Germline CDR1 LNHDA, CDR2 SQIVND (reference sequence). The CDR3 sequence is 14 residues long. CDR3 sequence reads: CASRPGQPYNEQFF. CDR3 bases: TGTGCCAGTAGACCGGGACAGCCTTACAATGAGCAGTTCTTC.

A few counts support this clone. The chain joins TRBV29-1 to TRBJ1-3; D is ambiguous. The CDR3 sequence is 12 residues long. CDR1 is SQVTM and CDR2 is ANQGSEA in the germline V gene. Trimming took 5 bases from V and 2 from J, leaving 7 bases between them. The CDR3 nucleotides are TGCAGCGTTAGGGAGCCTGGAAACACCATATATTTT. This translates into CSVREPGNTIYF.

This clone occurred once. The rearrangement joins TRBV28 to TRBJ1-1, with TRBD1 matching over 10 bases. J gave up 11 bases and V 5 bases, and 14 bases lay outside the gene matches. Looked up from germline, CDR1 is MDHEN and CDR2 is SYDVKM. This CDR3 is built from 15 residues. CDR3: CASSPSSTGGRSAFF. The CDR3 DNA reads TGTGCCAGCAGTCCCTCCTCGACAGGGGGCCGGAGTGCTTTCTTT.

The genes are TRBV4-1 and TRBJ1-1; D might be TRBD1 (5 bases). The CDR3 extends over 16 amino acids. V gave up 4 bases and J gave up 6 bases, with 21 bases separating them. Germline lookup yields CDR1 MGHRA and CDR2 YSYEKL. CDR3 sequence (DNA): TGCGCCAGCAGCCCTTCACCTCGGAGGGACTTTGCTGAAGCTTTCTTT. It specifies CASSPSPRRDFAEAFF.

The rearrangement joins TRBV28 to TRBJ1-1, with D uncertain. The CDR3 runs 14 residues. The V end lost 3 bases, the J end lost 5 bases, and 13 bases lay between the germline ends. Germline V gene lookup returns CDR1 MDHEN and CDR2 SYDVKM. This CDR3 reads CASSFGQEGTEAFF. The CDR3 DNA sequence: TGTGCCAGCAGTTTCGGGCAGGAGGGAACTGAAGCTTTCTTT.

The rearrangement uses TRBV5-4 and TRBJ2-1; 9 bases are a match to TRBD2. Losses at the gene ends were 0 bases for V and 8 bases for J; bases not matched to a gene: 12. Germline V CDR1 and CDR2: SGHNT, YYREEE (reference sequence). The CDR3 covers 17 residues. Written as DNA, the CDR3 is TGTGCCAGCAGCTTGGCAGGGGGTAGCGGGGGTTGGGATGAGCAGTTCTTC. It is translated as CASSLAGGSGGWDEQFF.

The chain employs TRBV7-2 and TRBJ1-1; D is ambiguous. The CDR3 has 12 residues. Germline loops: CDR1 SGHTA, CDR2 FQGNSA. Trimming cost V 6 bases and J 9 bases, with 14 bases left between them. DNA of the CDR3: TGTGCCAGCAGAACAGACGACGCGAAAGCTTTCTTT. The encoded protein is CASRTDDAKAFF.